This record covers a single T cell receptor beta chain. As yet, its antigen is unknown. Libraries were prepared by immunoSEQ multiplex PCR; TCRdb keeps only in-frame clonotypes and omits some of them. The sample has around 150,000 clones; roughly 80% are singletons. This sample stems from a study of cytomegalovirus exposure and HLA in healthy donors. Whole-study findings and limits: Subsequent analysis found a tendency for first-cohort TCR clusters to co-occur within the 120 or so validation repertoires. TCR beta chains numbering 150 to 200 were designated cytomegalovirus-associated.

The CDR3 covers 16 residues. The V end lost 1 base, the J end lost 4 bases, and 16 bases lay between the germline ends. Per the germline V gene, CDR1 is KGHSH and CDR2 is LQKENI. Sequencing was performed on PBMCs. The V and J genes are TRBV18 and TRBJ2-5; weak D call: TRBD1 (6 bases). The origin of this receptor is a man aged 25-40 years in good health and CMV-seropositive. The CDR3 region has the DNA TGTGCCAGCTCACCACTCCCGGTAGGACAGAGAGAGACCCAGTACTTC. Translating gives CASSPLPVGQRETQYF.